One sample yielded the 22 T cell receptor beta chains listed below, sequenced in a study of T cells in Graves' hyperthyroidism and ophthalmopathy. Authors of the study amplified TCR beta CDR3 regions from RNA transcripts. When the TCR CDR3 underwent first-round RT-PCR, the HTBI primer set was used. TCRdb re-called the multiplex PCR reads with MiXCR, one entry per CDR3 protein. Of roughly 700,000 distinct CDR3 sequences listed, 12% to 15% are singletons. Material: blood. Receptors originate from a woman aged 18-29 years with Graves' hyperthyroidism.

This clonotype was observed a single time. A read error is possible here, since a much larger clone lies one base away. V is TRBV13 and J is TRBJ2-7, with TRBD2 matching over 10 bases. Germline-derived CDR1 and CDR2 are PRHDT and FYEKMQ (reference sequence). This CDR3 has 13 amino acids. Trimming took 4 bases from V and 9 from J; bases not matched to a gene: 6. The chain's CDR3 is CASSYGTSDGQYF. CDR3 sequence (DNA): TGTGCCAGCAGCTACGGGACTAGCGACGGGCAGTACTTC.

Note on this clonotype: Likely a read error: the CDR3 ends without its conserved phenylalanine or tryptophan. V usage is TRBV28 and J usage is TRBJ2-3, with D tentatively TRBD1 or TRBD2 (5 bases each). The V end lost 5 bases, the J end lost 3 bases, and 18 bases lay between the germline ends. Germline CDR1 reads MDHEN; CDR2 reads SYDVKM. CDR3 size: 16 residues. CDR3 sequence (DNA): TGTGCCAGCAGTCCGCAGAGGGGAAGGAGGACAGATACGCAGTATTCT. Translating it yields CASSPQRGRRTDTQYS.

This clonotype was counted only a few times. The chain has TRBV19 and TRBJ2-2, with D perhaps matching TRBD1 (6 bases). The CDR3 totals 18 residues. Trimming left V 10 bases short and J 1 base short, with 25 bases between. In germline, CDR1 is LNHDA, CDR2 SQIVND (reference sequence). CDR3 loop: CATMFTKITGLNTGELFF. The CDR3 DNA is TGTGCCACCATGTTTACCAAAATCACAGGGTTGAACACCGGGGAGCTGTTTTTT.

This clonotype has only one observation. A clone one base away is much larger, so this may be a read error. The rearrangement uses TRBV7-8 and TRBJ2-7; a weak D match, TRBD1 (6 bases). The germline V gene has CDR1 SGHVS and CDR2 FQNEAQ. Between the trimmed V and J ends, which lost 2 bases and 2 bases, there was a span of 16 bases. CDR3 length: 16 amino acids. CDR3 sequence (DNA): TGTGCCAGCAGCTTACTTCCAGGGGTGGCCACCTACGAGCAGTACTTC. It is translated as CASSLLPGVATYEQYF.

V and J are TRBV12-3 or TRBV12-4 and TRBJ2-1, with D tentatively TRBD2 (5 bases). This CDR3 is 15 amino acids long. The V end was cut by 6 bases, the J end by 0 bases, with 12 bases between. The CDR3 DNA reads TGTGCCAGCAGGGCTAGCAGCCTCTCCTACAATGAGCAGTTCTTC. Amino acids: CASRASSLSYNEQFF.

This clonotype showed up many times. The chain combines TRBV3-1 with TRBJ2-5; possibly TRBD2 for D (5 bases). Germline CDR1 reads LGHDT; CDR2 reads YNNKEL (reference sequence). Trimming took off 4 bases at V and 4 bases at J, with 16 bases between the two ends. The CDR3 length is 15 residues. The CDR3 loop reads CASSPVYRERETQYF. In DNA form, the CDR3 reads TGTGCCAGCAGCCCCGTATACCGGGAACGAGAGACCCAGTACTTC.

This clonotype has a count of ten or more. The chain uses TRBV6-5 and TRBJ1-1, with no clear D. Germline V gene sequence: CDR1 MNHEY, CDR2 SVGAGI. This CDR3 comprises 16 residues. Trimming removed 0 bases at V and 2 bases at J, with 13 bases between. The DNA of the CDR3 is TGTGCCAGCAGTTACTCGACTTCACGGAGCAACACTGAAGCTTTCTTT. Translating gives CASSYSTSRSNTEAFF.

The V and J genes are TRBV18 and TRBJ2-5; D perhaps matches TRBD2 (5 bases). The germline CDR1 and CDR2 sequences are KGHSH and LQKENI. The CDR3 sequence is 13 residues long. V was clipped by 4 bases and J by 5 bases, with 11 bases between them. CDR3 DNA sequence: TGTGCCAGCTCACAAGGACGAGGGGAGACCCAGTACTTC. Translated, it gives CASSQGRGETQYF.

There are many counts of this clonotype. CDR3 nucleotides: TGTGCCAGCAGTTCCATAGACTCATCGAGAATCTACGAGCAGTACTTC. This encodes CASSSIDSSRIYEQYF. The rearrangement uses TRBV27 and TRBJ2-7; D call uncertain. CDR1 MNHEY and CDR2 SMNVEV come from the germline V gene (reference sequence). V was pared by 4 bases and J by 3 bases, with 19 bases between. This CDR3 is built from 16 residues.

This clonotype was observed a handful of times. This chain connects TRBV6-1 to TRBJ2-5; D is unclear. CDR3 length: 14 amino acids. V was pared by 6 bases and J by 1 base, with 12 bases between. Germline lookup yields CDR1 MNHNS and CDR2 SASEGT. The CDR3 loop reads CASSRRRIQETQYF. The CDR3 DNA follows: TGTGCCAGCAGCCGAAGGCGGATCCAAGAGACCCAGTACTTC.

The gene calls are TRBV6-2 or TRBV6-3 and TRBJ1-2; D ambiguous. This CDR3 is built from 15 residues. Trimming removed 0 bases from V and 4 bases from J, with 12 bases in between. Germline CDR1 and CDR2: MNHEY and SVGEGT. CDR3 in amino acids: CASSYSLTNPYGYTF. In nucleotides, the CDR3 is TGTGCCAGCAGTTACTCTCTTACCAACCCCTATGGCTACACCTTC.

This clonotype was counted ten times or more. The chain has TRBV29-1 and TRBJ1-1; maybe TRBD1 (5 bases). This CDR3 has 10 residues. Germline V gene data show CDR1 as SQVTM and CDR2 as ANQGSEA. Trimming cost V 6 bases and J 10 bases, with 12 bases left between them. CDR3 sequence reads: CSVGDESAFF. CDR3 DNA: TGCAGCGTAGGGGACGAATCAGCTTTCTTT.

The CDR3 DNA follows: TGTGCCAGCAGCCGCCGGGACAGGGGAGATCAGCCCCAGCATTTT. This gives the protein CASSRRDRGDQPQHF. The chain has TRBV4-2 and TRBJ1-5, with 10 bases aligning to TRBD1. This CDR3 contains 15 residues. V lost 4 bases to trimming and J lost 5 bases; unmatched junction nucleotides: 5. Looked up from germline, CDR1 is LGHNA and CDR2 is YNFKEQ.

The chain combines TRBV2 with TRBJ2-7, with D perhaps matching TRBD1 (6 bases). This CDR3 region has 14 residues. V dropped 0 bases and J dropped 5 bases, with 11 bases sitting between them. Germline CDR1 is SNHLY and CDR2 is FYNNEI. This chain's CDR3 is CASSEAGHFNEQYF. Here the CDR3 DNA reads TGTGCCAGCAGTGAAGCGGGACACTTTAACGAGCAGTACTTC. Full variable domain (remainder filled in from reference TRBV2 and TRBJ2-7): EPEVTQTPSHQVTQMGQEVILRCVPISNHLYFYWYRQILGQKVEFLVSFYNNEISEKSEIFDDQFSVERPDGSNFTLKIRSTKLEDSAMYFCASSEAGHFNEQYFGPGTRLTVT.

The chain carries TRBV5-6 and TRBJ2-1; possibly TRBD1 for D (7 bases). Germline V gene data show CDR1 as SGHDT and CDR2 as YYEEEE. The CDR3 loop spans 19 amino acids. V gave up 3 bases and J gave up 10 bases, with 32 bases separating them. In nucleotides, the CDR3 is TGTGCCAGCAGCTCGGGCCAGACAGGGTACAACCGGGACTCTGACGAGCAGTTCTTC. It codes for CASSSGQTGYNRDSDEQFF.

This clonotype turned up a few times. The chain employs TRBV29-1 and TRBJ2-3; D is uncertain. The length of the CDR3 is 14 residues. The V end lost 7 bases, the J end lost 4 bases, and 18 bases lay between the germline ends. Germline V gives CDR1 SQVTM, CDR2 ANQGSEA. CDR3 loop: CSATRPTGADTQYF. CDR3 bases: TGCAGCGCGACCAGACCGACGGGCGCAGATACGCAGTATTTT.

This clonotype was recorded many times. This chain joins TRBV12-3 or TRBV12-4 and TRBJ2-7; the match to TRBD1 covers 11 bases. The V segment lost 1 base and the J segment 6 bases; nucleotides outside the gene matches: 2. The length of the CDR3 is 14 residues. CDR3 region: CASSLGTGGGEQYF. The DNA of the CDR3 is TGTGCCAGCAGTTTAGGGACAGGGGGCGGCGAGCAGTACTTC.

This clonotype was picked up many times. The chain recombines TRBV28 with TRBJ1-2; possible D gene TRBD1, 6 bases. CDR1 and CDR2 from the germline V gene are MDHEN and SYDVKM. The CDR3 spans 14 residues. V lost 6 bases and J lost 4, with 15 bases in between. Here the CDR3 reads CASRDPGQPYGYTF. As DNA, the CDR3 is TGTGCCAGCAGGGATCCGGGACAACCCTATGGCTACACCTTC.

In this sample, this clonotype turned up many times. The gene calls are TRBV7-9 and TRBJ2-7, with D tentatively TRBD1 (6 bases). Germline V CDR1 and CDR2: SEHNR, FQNEAQ (reference sequence). Trimming left V 4 bases short and J 2 bases short, with 12 bases between. This CDR3 region has 14 residues. CDR3 nucleotide sequence: TGTGCCAGCAGCTCGACAGGTAGAACCTACGAGCAGTACTTC. Translated, it gives CASSSTGRTYEQYF. The full variable domain, rest sourced from reference TRBV7-9 and TRBJ2-7, is DTGVSQNPRHKITKRGQNVTFRCDPISEHNRLYWYRQTLGQGPEFLTYFQNEAQLEKSRLLSDRFSAERPKGSFSTLEIQRTEQGDSAMYLCASSSTGRTYEQYFGPGTRLTVT.

V gene TRBV27 combines with J gene TRBJ2-1; 7 bases align to TRBD1. The ends lost 4 bases at V and 2 bases at J; junction bases unmatched: 2. This CDR3 spans 14 amino acids. The germline V gene has CDR1 MNHEY and CDR2 SMNVEV (reference sequence). For the CDR3, the DNA is TGTGCCAGCAGTTCTGACAGGGCCTACAATGAGCAGTTCTTC. Its protein is CASSSDRAYNEQFF.

About this clonotype: This is likely a read error, given that the CDR3 carries no conserved phenylalanine or tryptophan at its end. V and J are TRBV2 and TRBJ1-5; 11 nucleotides align to TRBD1. Germline V gene lookup returns CDR1 SNHLY and CDR2 FYNNEI. CDR3 length: 15 amino acids. V gave up 6 bases and J gave up 7 bases; unmatched junction bases: 8. In DNA, the CDR3 is TGTGCCAGCAGAGAGGGGGACAGGGGGAACCAGCCCCAGCATCTT. It translates to CASREGDRGNQPQHL.

This clonotype has ten or more counts. The rearrangement links TRBV3-1 to TRBJ2-5; 7 bases are shared with TRBD1. The V segment lost 5 bases and the J segment 4 bases; nucleotides outside the gene matches: 10. Per germline, CDR1 LGHDT and CDR2 YNNKEL (reference sequence). CDR3 length: 15 amino acids. For the CDR3, the DNA is TGTGCCAGCAGCTCTTCCGGGACAGCTGCAGAGACCCAGTACTTC. It encodes CASSSSGTAAETQYF.